The 27 T cell receptor beta chains below come from one sample, sequenced in a study of identical twins. TCRdb redid the calling of the 5' RACE reads with MiXCR, one entry per CDR3 protein. The table shows approximately 600,000 distinct CDR3 sequences, with about 7.1% occurring only once. Separately, the same data were catalogued under a study of yellow fever vaccine responses in identical twins.

The specimen sequenced was PBMCs. The receptors were gathered from a woman aged 18-29 years in good health.

This clonotype was picked up many times. The chain uses TRBV12-3 or TRBV12-4 and TRBJ1-5; a possible D gene is TRBD1 (6 bases). The CDR3 is 15 residues long. The ends were cut back, 1 base at V and 7 bases at J, with 14 bases in the middle. CDR3 bases: TGTGCCAGCAGTTTAGAAAGGGGGGGAGGACAGCCCCAGCATTTT. It yields the protein CASSLERGGGQPQHF.

The chain combines TRBV6-4 with TRBJ2-1; a weak D match, TRBD2 (5 bases). The CDR3 runs 11 residues. CDR1 MRHNA and CDR2 SNTAGT come from the germline V gene. V was pared by 8 bases and J by 5 bases, with 7 bases between. Written as DNA, the CDR3 is TGTGCCAGCCTAGCCCACAATGAGCAGTTCTTC. Protein: CASLAHNEQFF.

This clonotype has only one observation. Since no conserved phenylalanine or tryptophan closes the CDR3, a read error is the likely cause. CDR3 sequence reads: CASSQWERYSPLHS. CDR3 DNA sequence: TGCGCCAGCAGCCAATGGGAGAGATATTCACCCCTCCACTCT. This chain joins TRBV4-1 and TRBJ1-6, with D uncertain. This CDR3 has 14 amino acids. CDR1 and CDR2 from the germline V gene are MGHRA and YSYEKL. Trimming removed 2 bases at V and 8 bases at J, with 10 bases between.

This clonotype was recorded many times. The chain is built from TRBV10-3 and TRBJ1-2; 8 positions agree with TRBD1. The CDR3 is 15 amino acids. Trimming cost V 0 bases and J 4 bases; bases outside gene matches: 4. Germline lookup yields CDR1 ENHRY and CDR2 SYGVKD. The CDR3 DNA reads as TGTGCCATCAGTGAGTCAACAGGGGGAGGCTATGGCTACACCTTC. Amino acids: CAISESTGGGYGYTF.

This clonotype was counted ten times or more. The J gene is TRBJ1-1, the V gene TRBV10-3, with 9 bases lining up with TRBD1. Germline V gene lookup returns CDR1 ENHRY and CDR2 SYGVKD. There are 13 residues in the CDR3. V shed 8 bases and J 1 base; nucleotides not matched to a gene: 2. The CDR3 spells CAIVQGANTEAFF. The CDR3 DNA is TGTGCCATCGTACAGGGGGCGAACACTGAAGCTTTCTTT.

This clonotype has at least ten counts. The chain employs TRBV7-9 and TRBJ1-1; a weak D match, TRBD1 (6 bases). The CDR3 extends over 15 amino acids. From germline, CDR1 is SEHNR and CDR2 FQNEAQ (reference sequence). Trimming removed 6 bases from V and 0 bases from J, with 14 bases in between. CDR3 nucleotide sequence: TGTGCCAGCAGGCCTGACAGGATGCTGAACACTGAAGCTTTCTTT. This sequence encodes CASRPDRMLNTEAFF. Full variable domain (rest looked up from reference TRBV7-9 and TRBJ1-1): DTGVSQNPRHKITKRGQNVTFRCDPISEHNRLYWYRQTLGQGPEFLTYFQNEAQLEKSRLLSDRFSAERPKGSFSTLEIQRTEQGDSAMYLCASRPDRMLNTEAFFGQGTRLTVV.

This clonotype was counted at least ten times. This chain connects TRBV5-1 to TRBJ1-2; D call uncertain. The germline V and J ends were trimmed by 0 bases and 5 bases, with 14 bases remaining between them. The CDR3 is made up of 15 amino acids. Germline assignment: CDR1 SGHRS and CDR2 YFSETQ. The CDR3 here is CASSLDGSPPYGYTF. The CDR3 coding sequence is TGCGCCAGCAGCTTGGACGGGTCCCCACCTTATGGCTACACCTTC.

This clonotype was recorded many times. The chain employs TRBV29-1 and TRBJ2-3; TRBD2 matches 7 bases. V dropped 7 bases and J dropped 6; count of bases not matched to a gene: 10. From germline, CDR1 is SQVTM and CDR2 ANQGSEA. There are 13 residues in the CDR3. CDR3 nucleotides: TGCAGCGATCCAGCGGGACCTACCGATACGCAGTATTTT. Its translation is CSDPAGPTDTQYF.

J is TRBJ2-2 and V is TRBV7-9, with D possibly matching TRBD2 (5 bases). The germline V gene encodes CDR1 SEHNR and CDR2 FQNEAQ (reference sequence). This CDR3 is built from 14 residues. Deletions cut 7 bases from V and 7 bases from J, with 16 bases between. The CDR3 protein is CASTLEVKDGELFF. The CDR3 region has the DNA TGTGCCAGCACCCTGGAGGTTAAGGACGGGGAGCTGTTTTTT.

This chain uses TRBV29-1 with TRBJ2-1, with TRBD1 identical over 9 bases. V dropped 6 bases and J dropped 0; count of bases not matched to a gene: 6. Germline V gives CDR1 SQVTM, CDR2 ANQGSEA. The CDR3 is 15 amino acids. The CDR3 DNA reads TGCAGCGTCCGGACAGGGGCCAGCTCCTACAATGAGCAGTTCTTC. Its translation: CSVRTGASSYNEQFF.

The sample holds a few counts of this clonotype. This chain joins TRBV5-6 and TRBJ2-1; 7 bases align to TRBD2. Germline CDR1 reads SGHDT; CDR2 reads YYEEEE. With 1 base clipped from V and 2 bases from J, the junction kept 3 bases outside the gene matches. The CDR3 is 15 amino acids. CDR3 coding DNA: TGTGCCAGCAGCTTGAGCGGGGAGCCCTACAATGAGCAGTTCTTC. Encoded protein: CASSLSGEPYNEQFF.

Ten or more counts support this clonotype. The rearrangement uses TRBV27 and TRBJ2-1, with D possibly TRBD1 on 6 matching bases. Germline V CDR1 and CDR2: MNHEY, SMNVEV (reference sequence). The CDR3 contains 16 residues. V lost 0 bases and J lost 4, with 13 bases in between. The CDR3: CASSLSRRTDYNEQFF. In DNA form, the CDR3 reads TGTGCCAGCAGTTTATCTAGAAGGACAGATTACAATGAGCAGTTCTTC.

The chain is built from TRBV7-8 and TRBJ2-1; no reliable D call. The V end lost 5 bases, the J end lost 4 bases, and 21 bases lay between the germline ends. The CDR3 loop spans 17 amino acids. Germline assignment: CDR1 SGHVS and CDR2 FQNEAQ. The CDR3 sequence is CASSTSSVGLRYNEQFF. In DNA form, the CDR3 reads TGTGCCAGCAGCACAAGTAGTGTTGGTTTACGATACAATGAGCAGTTCTTC.

This sequence joins TRBV12-3 or TRBV12-4 and TRBJ2-3; TRBD1 aligns across 11 bases. Germline trimming cut 6 bases from V and 5 bases from J; bases unmatched to any gene: 4. The CDR3 is 14 residues long. DNA of the CDR3: TGTGCCAGCAGACGAGGGACAGGGGGAGATACGCAGTATTTT. It yields the protein CASRRGTGGDTQYF.

This clonotype was picked up many times. The V call is TRBV29-1, the J call TRBJ2-1, with TRBD2 matching 11 bases. The CDR3 loop spans 12 amino acids. The V gene end was trimmed by 3 bases and the J gene end by 10 bases; junction bases not matched to a gene: 2. Germline-derived CDR1 and CDR2 are SQVTM and ANQGSEA. The CDR3 region is CSVDGTSGEQFF. CDR3 bases: TGCAGCGTTGATGGGACTAGCGGCGAGCAGTTCTTC.

This clonotype has only a few counts. V is TRBV10-3 and J is TRBJ2-5, with D possibly being TRBD1 (5 bases). The germline V and J ends were trimmed by 4 bases and 3 bases, with 9 bases remaining between them. The CDR3 length is 13 residues. Per the germline V gene, CDR1 is ENHRY and CDR2 is SYGVKD. CDR3: CAISGIGEETQYF. The CDR3 bases are TGTGCCATCAGTGGGATAGGGGAAGAGACCCAGTACTTC.

This clonotype was observed at least ten times. The rearrangement joins TRBV7-9 to TRBJ1-5; TRBD1 might be the D (5 bases). Germline V gene sequence: CDR1 SEHNR, CDR2 FQNEAQ (reference sequence). Trimming stripped 2 bases from V and 5 bases from J, with 13 bases between. The CDR3 has 15 residues. The CDR3 here is CASSLMGQGHQPQHF. As DNA, the CDR3 is TGTGCCAGCAGCTTAATGGGGCAGGGCCATCAGCCCCAGCATTTT.

This clonotype has only a few counts. The V call is TRBV29-1, the J call TRBJ2-1, with D maybe TRBD1 (5 bases). The germline CDR1 and CDR2 sequences are SQVTM and ANQGSEA. The CDR3 loop spans 13 amino acids. The V and J ends lost 7 bases and 4 bases respectively, with 14 bases between them. The CDR3 loop is CSARQILYNEQFF. CDR3 sequence (DNA): TGCAGCGCTAGACAGATACTTTACAATGAGCAGTTCTTC.

This clonotype occurred a few times. J is TRBJ2-1 and V is TRBV20-1; D is tentatively TRBD1 or TRBD2 (5 bases each). The CDR3 loop spans 15 amino acids. Trimming removed 5 bases at V and 3 bases at J, with 17 bases between. Looked up from germline, CDR1 is DFQATT and CDR2 is SNEGSKA (reference sequence). The CDR3 loop is CSAQGIRDLYNEQFF. CDR3 sequence (DNA): TGCAGTGCTCAAGGGATCAGGGACCTCTACAATGAGCAGTTCTTC.

The chain joins TRBV20-1 to TRBJ2-1; D might be TRBD1 (7 bases). Germline V CDR1 and CDR2: DFQATT, SNEGSKA (reference sequence). This CDR3 is 13 amino acids long. Trimming shortened V by 8 bases and J by 4 bases, and 15 bases separated the two germline ends. CDR3 sequence: CSPRGAEYNEQFF. For the CDR3, the DNA is TGCAGTCCCAGGGGGGCGGAATACAATGAGCAGTTCTTC.

This chain connects TRBV4-1 to TRBJ2-3; 11 bases are a match to TRBD2. Germline CDR1 is MGHRA and CDR2 is YSYEKL. The CDR3 consists of 18 residues. Losses at the gene ends were 3 bases for V and 4 bases for J; bases not matched to a gene: 12. The CDR3 DNA reads as TGCGCCAGCAGCCAGGAGGGGTTAGCGGGGGGGCCTTCAGATACGCAGTATTTT. It translates to CASSQEGLAGGPSDTQYF.

This clonotype has more than one count but fewer than ten. This chain joins TRBV29-1 and TRBJ1-4; D uncertain. The CDR3 consists of 13 residues. The V end lost 7 bases, the J end lost 8 bases, and 17 bases lay between the germline ends. Germline V gene lookup returns CDR1 SQVTM and CDR2 ANQGSEA. CDR3: CSAEWAPGEKLFF. The CDR3 nucleotides read TGCAGCGCCGAATGGGCCCCGGGGGAAAAACTGTTTTTT. Filled out from reference TRBV29-1 and TRBJ1-4, the complete variable domain reads SAVISQKPSRDICQRGTSLTIQCQVDSQVTMMFWYRQQPGQSLTLIATANQGSEATYESGFVIDKFPISRPNLTFSTLTVSNMSPEDSSIYLCSAEWAPGEKLFFGSGTQLSVL.

The chain links TRBV15 to TRBJ2-1; 8 bases agree with TRBD2. Germline V lookup: CDR1 LNHNV, CDR2 YYDKDF (reference sequence). CDR3 size: 17 residues. Trimming took 6 bases from V and 3 from J; bases not matched to a gene: 13. The CDR3 DNA reads TGTGCCACCAGGGGGGTTGAGGCGGGAGGTAACTACAATGAGCAGTTCTTC. Translation gives CATRGVEAGGNYNEQFF.

The DNA for the CDR3 is TGTGCCAGCAGTTTAGATGGATTCCGGACTGAAGCTTTCTTT. As protein: CASSLDGFRTEAFF. The rearrangement uses TRBV12-3 or TRBV12-4 and TRBJ1-1, with no clear D. Trimming pared 1 base from V and 5 bases from J, leaving 11 bases between. This CDR3 has 14 amino acids.

This clonotype was seen only a few times. The rearrangement uses TRBV5-1 and TRBJ1-5, with unresolved D. Germline V gene lookup returns CDR1 SGHRS and CDR2 YFSETQ. Trimming shortened V by 7 bases and J by 0 bases, and 14 bases separated the two germline ends. The CDR3 sequence is 15 residues long. The CDR3 region is CASRVGWDSNQPQHF. The CDR3 bases are TGCGCCAGCCGGGTAGGTTGGGATAGCAATCAGCCCCAGCATTTT.

This clonotype was observed a few times. The chain carries TRBV5-1 and TRBJ2-1; TRBD1 agrees at 7 bases. Trimming at V came to 4 bases and at J to 8 bases, leaving 9 bases not matched to a gene. The germline V gene encodes CDR1 SGHRS and CDR2 YFSETQ. This CDR3 is 14 amino acids long. The CDR3, as DNA: TGCGCCAGCAGCCAACAGGGGACCTCGGATGAGCAGTTCTTC. Translated: CASSQQGTSDEQFF.

This clonotype has a count of ten or more. The V call is TRBV4-1, the J call TRBJ1-1; D is undetermined. Germline assignment: CDR1 MGHRA and CDR2 YSYEKL. The CDR3 length is 17 residues. Deletions cut 0 bases from V and 5 bases from J, with 19 bases between. The CDR3 protein is CASSQEPSSSIVTEAFF. Written as DNA, the CDR3 is TGCGCCAGCAGCCAAGAGCCTTCCAGTTCGATCGTGACTGAAGCTTTCTTT.